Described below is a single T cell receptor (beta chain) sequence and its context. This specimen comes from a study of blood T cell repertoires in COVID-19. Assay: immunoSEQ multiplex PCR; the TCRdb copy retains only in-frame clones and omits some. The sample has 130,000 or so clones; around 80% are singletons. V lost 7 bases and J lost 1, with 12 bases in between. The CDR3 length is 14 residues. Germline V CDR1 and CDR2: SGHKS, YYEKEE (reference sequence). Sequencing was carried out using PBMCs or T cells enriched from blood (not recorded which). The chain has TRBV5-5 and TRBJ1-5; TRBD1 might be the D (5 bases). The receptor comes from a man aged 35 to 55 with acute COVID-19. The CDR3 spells CASGEAGSNQPQHF. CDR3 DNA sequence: TGTGCCAGCGGGGAAGCAGGGAGCAATCAGCCCCAGCATTTT. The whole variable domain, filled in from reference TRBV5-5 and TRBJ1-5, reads DAGVTQSPTHLIKTRGQQVTLRCSPISGHKSVSWYQQVLGQGPQFIFQYYEKEERGRGNFPDRFSARQFPNYSSELNVNALLLGDSALYLCASGEAGSNQPQHFGDGTRLSIL.